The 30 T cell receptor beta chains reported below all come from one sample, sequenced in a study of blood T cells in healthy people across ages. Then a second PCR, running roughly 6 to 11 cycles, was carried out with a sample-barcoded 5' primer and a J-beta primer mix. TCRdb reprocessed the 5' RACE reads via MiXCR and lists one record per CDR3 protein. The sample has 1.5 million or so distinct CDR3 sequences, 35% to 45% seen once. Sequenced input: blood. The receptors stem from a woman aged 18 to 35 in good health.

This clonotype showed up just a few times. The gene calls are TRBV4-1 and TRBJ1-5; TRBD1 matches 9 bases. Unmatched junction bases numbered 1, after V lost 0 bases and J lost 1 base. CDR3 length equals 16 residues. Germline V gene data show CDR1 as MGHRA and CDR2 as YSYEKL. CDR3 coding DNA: TGCGCCAGCAGCCAAGAGGGGACAGGGAGCAATCAGCCCCAGCATTTT. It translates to CASSQEGTGSNQPQHF.

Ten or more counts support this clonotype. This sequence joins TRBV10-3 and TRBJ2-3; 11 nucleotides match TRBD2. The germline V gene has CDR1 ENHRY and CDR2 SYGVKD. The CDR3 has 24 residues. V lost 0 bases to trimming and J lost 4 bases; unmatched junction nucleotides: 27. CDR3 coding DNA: TGTGCCATCAGTGAGTCCCGATTTAGACTAGCGGGGACTCCAGGAATGTTAAGGTCAGATACGCAGTATTTT. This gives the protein CAISESRFRLAGTPGMLRSDTQYF.

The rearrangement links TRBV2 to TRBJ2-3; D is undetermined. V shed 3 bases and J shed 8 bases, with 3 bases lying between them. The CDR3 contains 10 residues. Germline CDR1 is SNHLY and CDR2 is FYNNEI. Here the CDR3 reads CASSDGTQYF. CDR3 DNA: TGTGCCAGCAGTGATGGTACGCAGTATTTT.

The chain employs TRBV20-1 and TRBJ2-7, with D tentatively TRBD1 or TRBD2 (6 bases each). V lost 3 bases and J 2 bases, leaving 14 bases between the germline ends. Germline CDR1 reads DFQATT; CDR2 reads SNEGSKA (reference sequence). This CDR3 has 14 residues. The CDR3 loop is CSARTGAGTYEQYF. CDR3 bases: TGCAGTGCTAGGACGGGGGCGGGGACCTACGAGCAGTACTTC.

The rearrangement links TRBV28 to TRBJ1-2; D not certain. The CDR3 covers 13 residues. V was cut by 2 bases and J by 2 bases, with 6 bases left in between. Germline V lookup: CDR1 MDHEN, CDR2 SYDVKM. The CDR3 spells CASSLPPNYGYTF. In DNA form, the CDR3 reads TGTGCCAGCAGTTTACCCCCGAACTATGGCTACACCTTC.

CDR3 sequence: CASSSTGGPTDTQYF. DNA of the CDR3: TGCGCCAGCAGCTCGACAGGGGGACCAACAGATACGCAGTATTTT. The rearrangement uses TRBV5-1 and TRBJ2-3, with TRBD1 matching over 9 bases. The CDR3 is made up of 15 amino acids. Per germline, CDR1 SGHRS and CDR2 YFSETQ. The V and J ends lost 3 bases and 3 bases, in that order; junction bases with no gene match: 5.

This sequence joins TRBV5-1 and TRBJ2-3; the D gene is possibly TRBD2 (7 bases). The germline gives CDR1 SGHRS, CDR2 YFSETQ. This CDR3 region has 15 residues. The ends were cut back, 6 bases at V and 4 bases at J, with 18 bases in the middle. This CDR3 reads CASTLGGGGADTQYF. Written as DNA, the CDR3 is TGCGCCAGCACCCTTGGTGGAGGGGGGGCAGATACGCAGTATTTT.

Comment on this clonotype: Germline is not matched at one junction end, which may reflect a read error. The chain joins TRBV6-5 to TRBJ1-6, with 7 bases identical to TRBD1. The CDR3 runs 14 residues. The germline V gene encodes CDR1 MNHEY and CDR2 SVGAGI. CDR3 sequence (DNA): TGTGCCAGCAGTTTAGGGACAGCGGTAACTCCCCCCCACTTT. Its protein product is CASSLGTAVTPPHF.

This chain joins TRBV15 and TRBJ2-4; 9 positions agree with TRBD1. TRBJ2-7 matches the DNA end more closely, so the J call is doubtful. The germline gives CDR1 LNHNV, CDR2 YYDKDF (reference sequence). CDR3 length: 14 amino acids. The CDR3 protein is CATSTRDRAYEQYF. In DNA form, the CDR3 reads TGTGCCACCAGCACCCGGGACAGGGCCTACGAGCAGTACTTC.

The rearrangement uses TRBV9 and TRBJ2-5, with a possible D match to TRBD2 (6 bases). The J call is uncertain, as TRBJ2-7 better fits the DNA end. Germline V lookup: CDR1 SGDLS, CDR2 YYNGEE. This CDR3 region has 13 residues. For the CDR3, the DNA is TGTGCCAGCAGCGTAGAGTTAGCGGTCGAGCAGTACTTC. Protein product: CASSVELAVEQYF.

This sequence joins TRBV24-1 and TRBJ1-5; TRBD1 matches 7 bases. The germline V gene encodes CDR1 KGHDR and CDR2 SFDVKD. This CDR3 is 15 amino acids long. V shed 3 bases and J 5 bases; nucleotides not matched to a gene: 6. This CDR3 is CATSDTRTGDQPQHF. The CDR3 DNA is TGTGCCACCAGTGATACCCGGACAGGAGATCAGCCCCAGCATTTT.

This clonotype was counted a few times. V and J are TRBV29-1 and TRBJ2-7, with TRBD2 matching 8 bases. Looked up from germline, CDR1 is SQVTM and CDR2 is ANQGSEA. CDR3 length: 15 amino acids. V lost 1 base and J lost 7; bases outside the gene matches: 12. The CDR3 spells CSVEAGPGGLVEQYF. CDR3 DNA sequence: TGCAGCGTTGAAGCGGGCCCGGGAGGGCTCGTGGAGCAGTACTTC.

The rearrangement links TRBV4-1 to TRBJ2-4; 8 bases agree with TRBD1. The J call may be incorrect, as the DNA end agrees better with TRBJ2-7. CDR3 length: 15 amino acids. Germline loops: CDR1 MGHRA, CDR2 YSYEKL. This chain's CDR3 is CASSQDDRGSYEQYF. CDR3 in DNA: TGCGCCAGCAGCCAAGATGACAGGGGTTCGTACGAGCAGTACTTC.

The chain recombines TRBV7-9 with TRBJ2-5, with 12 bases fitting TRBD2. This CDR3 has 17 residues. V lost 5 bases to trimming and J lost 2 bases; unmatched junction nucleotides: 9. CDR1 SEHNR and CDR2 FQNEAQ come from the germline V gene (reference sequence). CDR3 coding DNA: TGTGCCAGCAGCCGGGGAGGACTAGCGGGGTTACAAGAGACCCAGTACTTC. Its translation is CASSRGGLAGLQETQYF. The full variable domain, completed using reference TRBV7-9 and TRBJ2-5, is DTGVSQNPRHKITKRGQNVTFRCDPISEHNRLYWYRQTLGQGPEFLTYFQNEAQLEKSRLLSDRFSAERPKGSFSTLEIQRTEQGDSAMYLCASSRGGLAGLQETQYFGPGTRLLVL.

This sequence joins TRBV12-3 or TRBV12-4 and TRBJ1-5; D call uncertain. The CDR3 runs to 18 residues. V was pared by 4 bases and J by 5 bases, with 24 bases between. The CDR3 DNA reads TGTGCCAGCAGTTCGGGCGGCTTGGCCTTTAGACGTGATCAGCCCCAGCATTTT. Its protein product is CASSSGGLAFRRDQPQHF.

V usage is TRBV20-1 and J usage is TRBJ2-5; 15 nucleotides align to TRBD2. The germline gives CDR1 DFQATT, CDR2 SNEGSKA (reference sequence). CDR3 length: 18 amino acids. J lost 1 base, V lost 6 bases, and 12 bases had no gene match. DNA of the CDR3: TGCAGTGCCCTGATCGGACTAGCGGGAGGGTCGTCCCAAGAGACCCAGTACTTC. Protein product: CSALIGLAGGSSQETQYF.

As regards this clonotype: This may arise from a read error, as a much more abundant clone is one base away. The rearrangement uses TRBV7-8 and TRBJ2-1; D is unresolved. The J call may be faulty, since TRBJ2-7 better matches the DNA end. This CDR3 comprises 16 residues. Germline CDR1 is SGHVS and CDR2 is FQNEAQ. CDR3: CASSLGLLRSYNEQYF. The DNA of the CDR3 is TGTGCCAGCAGCTTAGGTCTGCTCAGGTCCTACAATGAGCAGTACTTC.

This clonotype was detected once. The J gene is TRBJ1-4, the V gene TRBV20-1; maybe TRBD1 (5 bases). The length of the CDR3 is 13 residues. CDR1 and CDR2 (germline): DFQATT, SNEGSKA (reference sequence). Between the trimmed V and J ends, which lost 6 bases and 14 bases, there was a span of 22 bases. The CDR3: CSALRWGGRSLFF. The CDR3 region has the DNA TGCAGTGCCCTCCGATGGGGGGGACGAAGTCTGTTTTTT.

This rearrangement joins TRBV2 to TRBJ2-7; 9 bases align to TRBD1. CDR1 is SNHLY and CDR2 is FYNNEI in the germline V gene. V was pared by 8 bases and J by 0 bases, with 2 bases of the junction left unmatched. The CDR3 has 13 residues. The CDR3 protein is CASQTGGSYEQYF. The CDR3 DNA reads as TGTGCCAGCCAGACAGGGGGCTCCTACGAGCAGTACTTC.

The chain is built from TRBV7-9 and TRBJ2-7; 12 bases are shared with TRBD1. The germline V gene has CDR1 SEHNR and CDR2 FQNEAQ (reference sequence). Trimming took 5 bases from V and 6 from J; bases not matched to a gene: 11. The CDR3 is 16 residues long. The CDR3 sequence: CASSQQAGTGGGEQYF. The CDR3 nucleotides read TGTGCCAGCAGCCAACAAGCCGGGACAGGGGGCGGCGAGCAGTACTTC.

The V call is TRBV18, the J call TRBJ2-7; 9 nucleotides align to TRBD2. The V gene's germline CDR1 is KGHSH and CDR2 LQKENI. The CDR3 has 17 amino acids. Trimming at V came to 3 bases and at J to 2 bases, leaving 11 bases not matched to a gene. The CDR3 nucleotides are TGTGCCAGCTCACCGATAAACCAGGCGGGAGGGACCTACGAGCAGTACTTC. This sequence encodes CASSPINQAGGTYEQYF.

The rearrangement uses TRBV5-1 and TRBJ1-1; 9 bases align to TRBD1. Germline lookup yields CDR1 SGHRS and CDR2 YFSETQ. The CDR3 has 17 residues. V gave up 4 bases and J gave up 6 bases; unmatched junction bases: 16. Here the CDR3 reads CASSKGQGAVLDAEAFF. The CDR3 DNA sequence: TGCGCCAGCAGCAAGGGACAGGGAGCTGTTTTGGACGCTGAAGCTTTCTTT.

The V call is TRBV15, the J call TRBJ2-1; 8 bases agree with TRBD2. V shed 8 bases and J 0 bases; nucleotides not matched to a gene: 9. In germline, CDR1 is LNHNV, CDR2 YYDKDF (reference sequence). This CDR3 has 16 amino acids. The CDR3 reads CATARDGRDSYNEQFF. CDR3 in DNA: TGTGCCACCGCGCGGGACGGGAGGGACTCCTACAATGAGCAGTTCTTC.

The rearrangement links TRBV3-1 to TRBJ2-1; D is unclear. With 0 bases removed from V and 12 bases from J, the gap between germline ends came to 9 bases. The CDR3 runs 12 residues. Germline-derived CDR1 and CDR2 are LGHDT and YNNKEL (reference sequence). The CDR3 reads CASSQDPRWQFF. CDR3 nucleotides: TGTGCCAGCAGCCAAGACCCCCGCTGGCAGTTCTTC.

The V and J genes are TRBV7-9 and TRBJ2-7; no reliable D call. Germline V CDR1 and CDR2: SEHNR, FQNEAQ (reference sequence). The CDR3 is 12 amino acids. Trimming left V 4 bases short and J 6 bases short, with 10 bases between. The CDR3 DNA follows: TGTGCCAGCAGCTCCTACCCATCCGAGCAGTACTTC. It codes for CASSSYPSEQYF.

Here the CDR3 reads CASSPREGETQYF. CDR3 nucleotides: TGTGCCAGCAGCCCTAGGGAGGGTGAGACCCAGTACTTC. This chain links TRBV3-1 with TRBJ2-5; TRBD2 matches 7 bases. V trimming: 4 bases; J trimming: 5 bases; junction bases outside the gene matches: 4. Germline CDR1 is LGHDT and CDR2 is YNNKEL (reference sequence). The CDR3 contains 13 residues.

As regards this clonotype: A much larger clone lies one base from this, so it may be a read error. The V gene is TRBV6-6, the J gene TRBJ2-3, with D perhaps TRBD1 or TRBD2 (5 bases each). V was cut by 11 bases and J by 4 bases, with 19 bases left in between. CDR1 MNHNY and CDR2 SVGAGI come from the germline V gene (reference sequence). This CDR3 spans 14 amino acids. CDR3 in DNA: TGTGCCGGTAAAGGGGAACTAGATGCAGATACGCAGTATTTT. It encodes CAGKGELDADTQYF.

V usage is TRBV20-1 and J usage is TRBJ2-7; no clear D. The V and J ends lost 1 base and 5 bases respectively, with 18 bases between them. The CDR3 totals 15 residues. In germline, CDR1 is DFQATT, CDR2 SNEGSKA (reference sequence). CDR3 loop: CSARGFFKIGNEQYF. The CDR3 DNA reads TGCAGTGCTAGAGGTTTTTTCAAAATCGGTAACGAGCAGTACTTC.

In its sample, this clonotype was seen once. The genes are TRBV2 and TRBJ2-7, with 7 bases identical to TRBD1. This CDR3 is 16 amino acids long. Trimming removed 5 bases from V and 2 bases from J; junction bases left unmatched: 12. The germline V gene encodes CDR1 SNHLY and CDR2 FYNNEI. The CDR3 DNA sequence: TGTGCCAGCAGTCCGCTTATCGCGACAGGGACCTACGAGCAGTACTTC. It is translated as CASSPLIATGTYEQYF.

The chain's CDR3 is CASSKAPERGYTF. The CDR3 DNA is TGTGCCAGCAGCAAAGCCCCCGAACGGGGCTACACCTTC. The rearrangement joins TRBV12-3 or TRBV12-4 to TRBJ1-2; no reliable D call. The CDR3 runs to 13 residues. V gave up 6 bases and J gave up 8 bases, with 16 bases separating them.